This T cell receptor (beta chain) originates from a study of early T cells in non-severe SARS-CoV-2 infection. Study in general: Sequencing was performed on bulk RNA from unsorted whole blood, leaving chains unpaired. Findings and caveats of the study: Matches to VDJdb favored anti-spike CD8 responses and missed private and CD4 specificities.

Trimming took off 6 bases at V and 2 bases at J, with 11 bases between the two ends. The CDR3 spans 13 residues. The germline V gene encodes CDR1 SGHVS and CDR2 FQNEAQ. The table lists this clonotype with a few counts. Its antigen is not known. Unique molecular identifiers were affixed to single, distinct cDNA molecules. TCRdb independently ran MiXCR on the 5' RACE reads; one entry per CDR3 protein. The sample records about 69,000 distinct CDR3 sequences, roughly 9.5% being singletons. The TCR originated in an adult who was a healthcare worker with PCR-confirmed SARS-CoV-2 infection or an uninfected control (not recorded which). The chain carries TRBV7-8 and TRBJ2-7, with D perhaps matching TRBD1 or TRBD2 (6 bases each). The specimen sequenced was whole blood. The CDR3 coding sequence is TGTGCCAGCAGGGAAAGGGGGGCCTACGAGCAGTACTTC. Protein sequence: CASRERGAYEQYF.